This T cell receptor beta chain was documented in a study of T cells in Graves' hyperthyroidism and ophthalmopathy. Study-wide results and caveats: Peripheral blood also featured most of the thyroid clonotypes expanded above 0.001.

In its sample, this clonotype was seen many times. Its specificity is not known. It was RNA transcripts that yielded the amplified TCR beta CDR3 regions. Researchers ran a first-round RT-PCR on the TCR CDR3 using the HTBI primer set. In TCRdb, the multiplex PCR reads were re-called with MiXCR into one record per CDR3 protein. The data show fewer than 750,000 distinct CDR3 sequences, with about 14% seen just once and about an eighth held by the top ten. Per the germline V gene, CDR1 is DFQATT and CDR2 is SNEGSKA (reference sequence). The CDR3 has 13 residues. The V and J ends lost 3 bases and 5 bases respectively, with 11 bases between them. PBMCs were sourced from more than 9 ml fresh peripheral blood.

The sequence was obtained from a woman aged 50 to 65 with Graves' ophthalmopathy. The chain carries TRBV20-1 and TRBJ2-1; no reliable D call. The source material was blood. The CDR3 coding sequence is TGCAGTGCTAGGAGCACGACGGACAATGAGCAGTTCTTC. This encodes CSARSTTDNEQFF.